What follows are 19 T cell receptor beta chains derived from one specimen sequenced in a study of identical twins. TCRdb processed the 5' RACE reads anew with MiXCR; each CDR3 protein has one entry. The profile shows roughly 630,000 distinct CDR3 sequences, 7% to 7.5% of them singletons. This sample also belongs to another study, concerning yellow fever vaccine responses in identical twins.

Sequencing was performed on PBMCs. These receptors were collected from a woman aged 18-30 years in good health.

In its sample, this clonotype was seen many times. The chain links TRBV7-8 to TRBJ2-3; D remains unclear. This CDR3 region has 16 residues. Germline CDR1 SGHVS, CDR2 FQNEAQ. Trimming left V 2 bases short and J 0 bases short, with 12 bases between. CDR3 loop: CASSLNPTTSTDTQYF. For the CDR3, the DNA is TGTGCCAGCAGCTTAAACCCGACGACGAGCACAGATACGCAGTATTTT.

In this sample, this clonotype turned up a few times. V is TRBV6-5 and J is TRBJ2-1; 14 nucleotides line up with TRBD2. The germline CDR1 and CDR2 sequences are MNHEY and SVGAGI. The junction had 9 bases not matched to a gene; V was cut back by 2 bases and J by 3 bases. The CDR3 contains 19 residues. The CDR3 coding sequence is TGTGCCAGCAGTTACCGTCCCGGGACTAGCGGGAGTGGCTACAATGAGCAGTTCTTC. As protein: CASSYRPGTSGSGYNEQFF.

This clonotype was counted a few times. V is TRBV29-1 and J is TRBJ2-2; possibly TRBD1 for D (6 bases). This CDR3 has 14 residues. Germline-derived CDR1 and CDR2 are SQVTM and ANQGSEA. V was cut by 5 bases and J by 1 base, with 11 bases left in between. CDR3 amino acids: CSVRDTKNTGELFF. DNA of the CDR3: TGCAGCGTTCGGGACACTAAGAACACCGGGGAGCTGTTTTTT.

The V and J genes are TRBV20-1 and TRBJ1-2; D unresolved. Germline V gene data show CDR1 as DFQATT and CDR2 as SNEGSKA (reference sequence). The CDR3 is made up of 16 amino acids. Trimming removed 3 bases from V and 5 bases from J, with 22 bases in between. CDR3 sequence: CSASAPRKGIGYGYTF. The CDR3 coding sequence is TGCAGTGCTAGCGCCCCTCGGAAAGGGATCGGGTATGGCTACACCTTC.

In regard to this clonotype: The junction differs from germline at one of its ends, possibly a read error. The chain employs TRBV11-2 and TRBJ2-5; no clear D. This CDR3 comprises 16 residues. Germline V gene sequence: CDR1 SGHAT, CDR2 FQNNGV. CDR3: CASSLLYHREQESQYF. CDR3 sequence (DNA): TGTGCCAGCAGCTTATTGTATCATCGAGAACAAGAGTCCCAGTACTTC.

This clonotype was observed many times. The chain employs TRBV29-1 and TRBJ2-7; D possibly uses TRBD1 or TRBD2 (6 bases each). CDR1 is SQVTM, CDR2 ANQGSEA, per germline. V was shortened by 6 bases and J by 4 bases, with 16 bases between the two germline ends. The CDR3 extends over 13 amino acids. This chain's CDR3 is CSVRDKREYEQYF. CDR3 bases: TGCAGCGTGCGGGACAAAAGAGAATACGAGCAGTACTTC.

In this sample, this clonotype turned up a few times. The chain carries TRBV2 and TRBJ1-4; perhaps TRBD1 as D (5 bases). The V gene's germline CDR1 is SNHLY and CDR2 FYNNEI. Trimming took off 6 bases at V and 8 bases at J, with 13 bases between the two ends. The CDR3 runs to 13 residues. The CDR3 region is CASSLWGDEKLFF. The DNA of the CDR3 is TGTGCCAGCAGCCTGTGGGGGGACGAAAAACTGTTTTTT.

This clonotype has just a few counts. DNA for the CDR3: TGTGCCAGCAGTTCTCTACGGCCCCAGTACTTC. Protein sequence: CASSSLRPQYF. V gene TRBV6-5 combines with J gene TRBJ2-5; D gene uncertain. The CDR3 length is 11 residues. The V and J ends lost 4 bases and 9 bases respectively, with 9 bases between them. CDR1 and CDR2 (germline): MNHEY, SVGAGI.

This clonotype was counted only a few times. The CDR3 nucleotides read TGTGCCAGCAGACGAATAGGGGGAGACAATCAGCCCCAGCATTTT. This translates into CASRRIGGDNQPQHF. J is TRBJ1-5 and V is TRBV12-3 or TRBV12-4, with D possibly matching TRBD1 (6 bases). V was cut by 6 bases and J by 3 bases, with 15 bases left in between. This CDR3 is built from 15 residues.

This clonotype appeared a few times. The CDR3 is CASSPGLSGSYEQYV. Here the CDR3 DNA reads TGTGCCAGCAGCCCGGGACTAAGCGGATCCTACGAGCAGTACGTC. V gene TRBV3-1 combines with J gene TRBJ2-7; TRBD2 matches at 7 bases. This CDR3 spans 15 amino acids. Per germline, CDR1 LGHDT and CDR2 YNNKEL (reference sequence). With 4 bases clipped from V and 1 base from J, the junction kept 7 bases outside the gene matches.

This clonotype was picked up a small number of times. The chain has TRBV27 and TRBJ1-6, with a weak D call TRBD1 (5 bases). The V gene's germline CDR1 is MNHEY and CDR2 SMNVEV (reference sequence). The length of the CDR3 is 15 residues. Deletions cut 6 bases from V and 10 bases from J, with 19 bases between. The CDR3 is CASRNTAGLASPLHF. CDR3 nucleotide sequence: TGTGCCAGCAGAAACACAGCGGGGCTGGCCTCACCCCTCCACTTT.

This rearrangement joins TRBV5-5 to TRBJ2-7, with D perhaps TRBD2 (5 bases). V lost 4 bases, J lost 3 bases, and 8 bases lay in between. This CDR3 spans 12 amino acids. Germline V CDR1 and CDR2: SGHKS, YYEKEE (reference sequence). CDR3 sequence reads: CASSRGHYEQYF. The CDR3 DNA is TGTGCCAGCAGCCGCGGGCACTACGAGCAGTACTTC.

V and J are TRBV6-1 and TRBJ1-5; D unresolved. V lost 5 bases and J lost 6, with 17 bases in between. CDR3 length equals 15 residues. CDR1 is MNHNS, CDR2 SASEGT, per germline. CDR3 in amino acids: CASSPWRSEGQPQHF. The DNA of the CDR3 is TGTGCCAGCAGTCCCTGGAGATCGGAGGGTCAGCCCCAGCATTTT.

This clonotype was recorded many times. This rearrangement joins TRBV20-1 to TRBJ2-1; D may match TRBD1 or TRBD2 (6 bases each). Between the trimmed V and J ends, which lost 3 bases and 5 bases, there was a span of 11 bases. Germline V CDR1 and CDR2: DFQATT, SNEGSKA (reference sequence). The CDR3 contains 13 residues. The CDR3 DNA is TGCAGTGCTAGCGGCGGGGACAACAATGAGCAGTTCTTC. This encodes CSASGGDNNEQFF.

This rearrangement joins TRBV12-3 or TRBV12-4 to TRBJ1-1; no firm D call. The CDR3 extends over 14 amino acids. V was shortened by 3 bases and J by 0 bases, with 8 bases between the two germline ends. The CDR3 DNA follows: TGTGCCAGCAGTTTCGTTAAACTGAACACTGAAGCTTTCTTT. Its protein product is CASSFVKLNTEAFF.

Only a few counts were recorded for this clonotype. This chain joins TRBV18 and TRBJ2-5; tentative D call: TRBD2 (5 bases). V was shortened by 2 bases and J by 2 bases, with 12 bases between the two germline ends. The CDR3 length is 15 residues. Germline V lookup: CDR1 KGHSH, CDR2 LQKENI. The CDR3 bases are TGTGCCAGCTCACCAGCGGGTCCGGGACAAGAGACCCAGTACTTC. Its translation is CASSPAGPGQETQYF.

This clonotype came up a few times. The V gene is TRBV7-2, the J gene TRBJ1-2; no clear D. Germline CDR1 SGHTA, CDR2 FQGNSA. The V and J ends lost 3 bases and 8 bases respectively, with 13 bases between them. The CDR3 spans 13 residues. The CDR3 sequence is CASSLFGGHGYTF. The CDR3 region has the DNA TGTGCCAGCAGCTTGTTCGGCGGGCACGGCTACACCTTC. The full variable domain, in which reference TRBV7-2 and TRBJ1-2 provide the parts outside the CDR3, is GAGVSQSPSNKVTEKGKDVELRCDPISGHTALYWYRQSLGQGLEFLIYFQGNSAPDKSGLPSDRFSAERTGGSVSTLTIQRTQQEDSAVYLCASSLFGGHGYTFGSGTRLTVV.

The V gene is TRBV7-9, the J gene TRBJ2-1; D gene ambiguous. Deletions cut 5 bases from V and 5 bases from J, with 7 bases between. Germline V gene data show CDR1 as SEHNR and CDR2 as FQNEAQ (reference sequence). This CDR3 contains 12 residues. CDR3 nucleotide sequence: TGTGCCAGCAGCCCGGAGAACAATGAGCAGTTCTTC. Protein product: CASSPENNEQFF.

This clonotype has a handful of counts. This chain connects TRBV10-1 to TRBJ2-1; 7 positions match TRBD2. The V segment lost 9 bases and the J segment 12 bases; nucleotides outside the gene matches: 8. Germline values: CDR1 WNHNN, CDR2 SYGVQD (reference sequence). The CDR3 is 11 amino acids. Written as DNA, the CDR3 is TGCGCCAGTTCTAGCGGTAGAGGGCAGTTCTTC. It yields the protein CASSSGRGQFF.